These 10 T cell receptor beta chains share one sample of origin, sequenced in a study of beta chain features in type 1 diabetes. Reverse transcribing all isolated RNA meant expressed TCRB transcripts were sequenced. Using immunoSEQ multiplex PCR, the repertoire was profiled, and TCRdb retains in-frame clones only, with some absent. The top ten clones hold about 0.042% of a sample with around 500,000 clones, over 9.5% of them seen once. Sequences were obtained from naive CD4+ T cells from blood. Source of these receptors: a woman aged 18 to 35 in good health.

This rearrangement joins TRBV5-1 to TRBJ1-1, with 10 bases that match TRBD1. This CDR3 region has 16 residues. Germline CDR1 reads SGHRS; CDR2 reads YFSETQ. V lost 2 bases, J lost 3 bases, and 7 bases stayed unmatched. In DNA, the CDR3 is TGCGCCAGCAGCTTACTACAAGGACAGGGGGACACTGAAGCTTTCTTT. It is translated as CASSLLQGQGDTEAFF.

The V and J genes are TRBV20-1 and TRBJ1-5; D may be TRBD1 (5 bases). The V gene's germline CDR1 is DFQATT and CDR2 SNEGSKA (reference sequence). The CDR3 spans 11 residues. The ends were cut back, 1 base at V and 11 bases at J, with 9 bases in the middle. Here the CDR3 DNA reads TGCAGTGCTAGAGCAGGGTCGACCCAGCATTTT. Translated: CSARAGSTQHF.

This clone was detected a few times. The chain recombines TRBV28 with TRBJ2-2; D call uncertain. The V gene lost 6 bases and the J gene lost 5 bases, with 7 bases spanning the gap. The CDR3 runs to 12 residues. Per the germline V gene, CDR1 is MDHEN and CDR2 is SYDVKM. The CDR3 is CASRLSTGELFF. Here the CDR3 DNA reads TGTGCCAGCAGATTGAGTACCGGGGAGCTGTTTTTT.

There are a few counts of this clone. V gene TRBV7-8 combines with J gene TRBJ2-2, with unresolved D. Trimming stripped 5 bases from V and 5 bases from J, with 12 bases between. The CDR3 sequence is 14 residues long. Germline V gene data show CDR1 as SGHVS and CDR2 as FQNEAQ. CDR3 nucleotides: TGTGCCAGCAGCCCCCACGGGCGTACCGGGGAGCTGTTTTTT. Translated, it gives CASSPHGRTGELFF.

A few counts support this clone. V and J are TRBV7-9 and TRBJ1-1; D gene uncertain. Germline V lookup: CDR1 SEHNR, CDR2 FQNEAQ (reference sequence). This CDR3 is 13 amino acids long. Trimming took 1 base from V and 10 from J, leaving 13 bases between them. The CDR3: CASSLGLEDPAFF. In DNA form, the CDR3 reads TGTGCCAGCAGCTTAGGCCTGGAGGACCCAGCTTTCTTT.

This clone is a singleton in its sample. J is TRBJ2-5 and V is TRBV14; TRBD2 matches 14 bases. Trimming cost V 0 bases and J 4 bases; bases outside gene matches: 13. The CDR3 has 20 amino acids. Germline V lookup: CDR1 SGHDN, CDR2 FVKESK. The chain's CDR3 is CASSQELFPGLAGGGETQYF. DNA of the CDR3: TGTGCCAGCAGCCAAGAATTGTTTCCCGGACTAGCGGGAGGTGGAGAGACCCAGTACTTC.

In this sample, this clone turned up many times. The rearrangement joins TRBV13 to TRBJ2-1; 7 bases agree with TRBD2. Trimming removed 7 bases from V and 7 bases from J; junction bases left unmatched: 7. CDR1 PRHDT and CDR2 FYEKMQ come from the germline V gene (reference sequence). The CDR3 extends over 13 amino acids. This CDR3 is CASTLGLINEQFF. CDR3 sequence (DNA): TGTGCCAGCACTCTGGGACTAATTAATGAGCAGTTCTTC.

The rearrangement links TRBV4-3 to TRBJ2-7; a possible D gene is TRBD2 (7 bases). The CDR3 is 16 amino acids. Per the germline V gene, CDR1 is LGHNA and CDR2 is YSLEER. Trimming left V 4 bases short and J 1 base short, with 17 bases between. The CDR3 DNA is TGCGCCAGCAGCCCCCTAGCGGACAGCTATTCCTACGAGCAGTACTTC. Amino acids: CASSPLADSYSYEQYF.

This clone was observed a few times. This sequence joins TRBV21-1 and TRBJ2-5. TRBV21-1 corresponds to a pseudogene. This CDR3 is built from 16 residues. CDR3 bases: TGTGCCAGCAGCAAGGCGGTGGGGATGTACCAAGAGACCCAGTACTTC. Amino acids: CASSKAVGMYQETQYF.

This rearrangement joins TRBV18 to TRBJ2-5; 7 bases match TRBD1. J lost 3 bases, V lost 4 bases, and 11 bases had no gene match. Per germline, CDR1 KGHSH and CDR2 LQKENI. The CDR3 runs 16 residues. CDR3 nucleotide sequence: TGTGCCAGCTCACTAATTAACTACAGGGGTGAAGAGACCCAGTACTTC. It encodes CASSLINYRGEETQYF.